These T cell receptor beta chains were read from a single sample in a study of blood T cell repertoires in COVID-19. Sequencing was performed with immunoSEQ multiplex PCR; in TCRdb, only in-frame clones are kept and a portion is missing. The table has approximately 210,000 clones, around 90% seen once. Sequencing used peripheral blood. All receptors come from a man younger than 40 with acute or convalescent COVID-19. CDR3s include the opening cysteine and the closing phenylalanine or tryptophan. D genes are given only for firm matches. The listing skips clone size in some rows; elsewhere it reads once, few, many or a size class.

abundance	d_gene	v_gene	j_gene	CDR3aa	CDR3nt
NA	NA	TRBV5-1	TRBJ2-3	CASTFRAGRTDTQYF	TGCGCCAGCACCTTCAGGGCAGGACGCACAGATACGCAGTATTTT
NA	NA	TRBV19	TRBJ1-1	CASSGSNRQNTEAFF	TGTGCCAGTAGTGGTAGTAACAGACAGAACACTGAAGCTTTCTTT
NA	NA	TRBV18	TRBJ1-6	CASSATENSPLHF	TGTGCCAGCTCTGCGACAGAGAATTCACCCCTCCACTTT
once	TRBD1	TRBV9	TRBJ2-2	CASSRGLNTGELFF	TGTGCCAGCAGCAGGGGGCTGAACACCGGGGAGCTGTTTTTT
NA	NA	TRBV5-1	TRBJ1-1	CASRDFARGTEAFF	TGCGCCAGCAGGGACTTCGCGCGGGGCACTGAAGCTTTCTTT
NA	NA	TRBV2	TRBJ1-2	CAATGRTSYGYTF	TGTGCCGCAACAGGTCGGACATCCTATGGCTACACCTTC
NA	TRBD2	TRBV30	TRBJ2-3	CAWSLSGVSTDTQYF	TGTGCCTGGAGCCTCAGCGGGGTGAGCACAGATACGCAGTATTTT
NA	NA	TRBV19	TRBJ2-7	CASSIVKSGEQYF	TGTGCCAGTAGTATAGTAAAGTCAGGCGAGCAGTACTTC
NA	NA	TRBV6-5	TRBJ2-7	CASSDIYEQYF	TGTGCCAGCAGCGACATTTACGAGCAGTACTTC
NA	NA	TRBV19	TRBJ2-1	CATGKLGEVSNEQFF	TGTGCCACGGGAAAATTGGGAGAAGTCTCCAATGAGCAGTTCTTC
NA	NA	TRBV7-2	TRBJ2-1	CASSPSPSYNEQFF	TGTGCCAGCAGCCCTTCTCCTTCCTACAATGAGCAGTTCTTC
NA	NA	TRBV2	TRBJ1-2	CASSGEIDYGYTF	TGTGCCAGCAGTGGGGAGATAGACTATGGCTACACCTTC
NA	TRBD1	TRBV19	TRBJ1-6	CASTSTRQGSPLHF	TGTGCCAGTACCTCAACTCGACAGGGTTCACCCCTCCACTTT
NA	TRBD1	TRBV19	TRBJ1-1	CASSSAGGEAFF	TGTGCCAGTAGCTCGGCAGGGGGGGAAGCTTTCTTT
NA	TRBD1	TRBV30	TRBJ2-7	CAWAMGQADFYEQYF	TGTGCCTGGGCAATGGGACAGGCAGACTTCTACGAGCAGTACTTC
NA	NA	TRBV6-2/TRBV6-3	TRBJ2-3	CASSYSRDTQYF	TGTGCCAGCAGTTACTCGAGAGATACGCAGTATTTT
NA	NA	TRBV6-5	TRBJ1-4	CASRSRAGGEKLFF	TGTGCCAGCAGAAGCCGGGCCGGGGGTGAAAAACTGTTTTTT
NA	NA	TRBV2	TRBJ2-7	CASSFYEQYF	TGTGCCAGTAGCTTTTACGAGCAGTACTTC
once	TRBD2	TRBV28	TRBJ2-7	CASIASGKTYEQYF	TGTGCCAGCATAGCTAGCGGGAAAACCTACGAGCAGTACTTC
NA	NA	TRBV2	TRBJ1-5	CASSYDRNQPQHF	TGTGCCAGTAGTTATGACAGAAATCAGCCCCAGCATTTT
NA	TRBD1	TRBV19	TRBJ1-5	CASSIGGTVNQPQHF	TGTGCCAGTAGTATAGGTGGGACAGTCAATCAGCCCCAGCATTTT
NA	TRBD1	TRBV5-5	TRBJ1-5	CASSFAGGSNQPQHF	TGTGCCAGCAGCTTCGCAGGGGGGAGCAATCAGCCCCAGCATTTT
NA	NA	TRBV28	TRBJ2-7	CASSSTYLITGQYF	TGTGCCAGCAGCTCCACCTATTTGATAACCGGGCAGTACTTC
NA	TRBD2	TRBV25-1	TRBJ2-5	CASSGGRAEETQYF	TGTGCCAGCAGTGGCGGGAGGGCCGAGGAGACCCAGTACTTC
NA	NA	TRBV3-1/TRBV3-2	TRBJ1-2	CASSPLAGEGYTF	TGTGCCAGCAGCCCACTCGCAGGGGAAGGCTACACCTTC
NA	TRBD2	TRBV6-2/TRBV6-3	TRBJ2-4	CASSSTGGAVNIQYF	TGTGCCAGCAGTTCCACGGGGGGGGCTGTAAACATTCAGTACTTC
NA	NA	TRBV5-5	TRBJ2-1	CASRVDVAAVNEQFF	TGTGCCAGCAGGGTGGATGTAGCGGCCGTCAATGAGCAGTTCTTC
NA	NA	TRBV28	TRBJ2-2	CASREGQTPGELFF	TGTGCCAGCAGGGAGGGACAGACCCCCGGGGAGCTGTTTTTT
NA	NA	TRBV5-4	TRBJ1-1	CASSVDSVNTEAFF	TGTGCCAGCAGCGTTGACAGCGTCAACACTGAAGCTTTCTTT
NA	TRBD2	TRBV28	TRBJ2-1	CASSNGGVITYNEQFF	TGTGCCAGCAGCAACGGGGGGGTAATCACCTACAATGAGCAGTTCTTC
NA	NA	TRBV6-1	TRBJ1-5	CASSESGNQPQHF	TGTGCCAGCAGTGAATCAGGGAATCAGCCCCAGCATTTT
once	TRBD1	TRBV5-1	TRBJ2-7	CASSLGDSPYEQYF	TGCGCCAGCAGCTTGGGGGACAGCCCCTACGAGCAGTACTTC
once	TRBD2	TRBV27	TRBJ2-6	CASSSRIAGGSGFSGANVLTF	TGTGCCAGCAGTTCCCGGATAGCGGGGGGCTCGGGCTTCTCTGGGGCCAACGTCCTGACTTTC
NA	TRBD1	TRBV5-1	TRBJ2-2	CASSSRQGTGELFF	TGCGCCAGCAGCTCCCGACAGGGAACCGGGGAGCTGTTTTTT
NA	NA	TRBV29-1	TRBJ2-7	CSGGSSYEQYF	TGCAGCGGGGGGAGTTCCTACGAGCAGTACTTC
NA	NA	TRBV30	TRBJ1-5	CAWSVEDDQPQHF	TGTGCCTGGAGTGTGGAGGACGATCAGCCCCAGCATTTT
NA	NA	TRBV28	TRBJ2-1	CASTTPSLGANEQFF	TGTGCCAGCACCACCCCGTCGCTGGGAGCGAATGAGCAGTTCTTC